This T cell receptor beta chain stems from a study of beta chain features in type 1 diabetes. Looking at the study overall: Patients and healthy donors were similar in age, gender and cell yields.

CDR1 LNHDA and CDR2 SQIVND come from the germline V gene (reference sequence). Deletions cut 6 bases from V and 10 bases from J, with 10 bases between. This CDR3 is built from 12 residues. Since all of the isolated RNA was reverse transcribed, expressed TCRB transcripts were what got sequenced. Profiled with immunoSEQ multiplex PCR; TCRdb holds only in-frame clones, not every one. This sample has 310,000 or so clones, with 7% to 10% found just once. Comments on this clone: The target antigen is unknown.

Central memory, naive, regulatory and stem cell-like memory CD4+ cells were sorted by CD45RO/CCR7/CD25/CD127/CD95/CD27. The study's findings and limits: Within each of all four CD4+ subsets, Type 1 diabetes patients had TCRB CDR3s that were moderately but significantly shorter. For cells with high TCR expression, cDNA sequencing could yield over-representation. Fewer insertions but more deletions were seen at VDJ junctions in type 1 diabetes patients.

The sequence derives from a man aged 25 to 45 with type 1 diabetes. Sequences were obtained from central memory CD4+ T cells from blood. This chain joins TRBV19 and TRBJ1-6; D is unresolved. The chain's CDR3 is CASRTSGSPLHF. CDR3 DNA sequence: TGTGCCAGTAGGACTTCCGGATCACCCCTCCACTTT.